The 25 T cell receptor beta chains below all came from one sample that was sequenced in a study of T cell responses to AZD1222 COVID-19 vaccine. TCRdb's table, derived via immunoSEQ multiplex PCR, lists solely in-frame clones and lacks some. The table has approximately 150,000 clones, approximately 95% seen once. Source: peripheral blood, taken on day 0 of MenACWY control vaccination. The receptor set was obtained from an adult in good health.

The rearrangement joins TRBV9 to TRBJ2-3; 7 bases agree with TRBD1. V gave up 4 bases and J gave up 4 bases; unmatched junction bases: 9. This CDR3 is 15 amino acids long. The germline gives CDR1 SGDLS, CDR2 YYNGEE. The CDR3, as DNA: TGTGCCAGCAGCCCATGGGGGCAGGGGGCAGATACGCAGTATTTT. Amino acid sequence: CASSPWGQGADTQYF.

The chain links TRBV7-9 to TRBJ2-5, with D perhaps TRBD2 (6 bases). The CDR3 loop spans 17 amino acids. The V end was cut by 6 bases, the J end by 2 bases, with 22 bases between. Per germline, CDR1 SEHNR and CDR2 FQNEAQ (reference sequence). In nucleotides, the CDR3 is TGTGCCAGCAGTTTCGGGCGCGGAGGGGCTAAACAAGAGACCCAGTACTTC. Its protein product is CASSFGRGGAKQETQYF.

This clone turned up a few times. V and J are TRBV6-2 or TRBV6-3 and TRBJ2-1; D tentatively fits TRBD1 or TRBD2 (5 bases each). V shed 6 bases and J shed 1 base, with 19 bases lying between them. The V gene's germline CDR1 is MNHEY and CDR2 SVGEGT. The length of the CDR3 is 17 residues. CDR3 sequence reads: CASSSATGRLSYNEQFF. CDR3 nucleotide sequence: TGTGCCAGCAGCTCAGCTACGGGGCGGCTTTCCTACAATGAGCAGTTCTTC.

CDR3 in amino acids: CAISGKGRTEAFF. As DNA, the CDR3 is TGTGCCATCAGTGGCAAAGGGCGCACTGAAGCTTTCTTT. The chain uses TRBV10-3 and TRBJ1-1; D unclear. V gave up 4 bases and J gave up 4 bases, with 10 bases separating them. Germline V CDR1 and CDR2: ENHRY, SYGVKD. The CDR3 is 13 residues long.

Comment on this clone: One end of the junction varies from germline; a read error may be responsible. The genes are TRBV5-1 and TRBJ2-3, with D hard to call. CDR1 and CDR2 (germline): SGHRS, YFSETQ. The CDR3 contains 14 residues. This CDR3 is CASSLERAEDTQYF. The CDR3 DNA sequence: TGCGCCAGCAGTTTGGAAAGGGCGGAAGATACGCAGTATTTT.

This chain joins TRBV5-1 and TRBJ2-2, with D possibly being TRBD1 (6 bases). This CDR3 is built from 14 residues. CDR1 and CDR2 (germline): SGHRS, YFSETQ. Trimming stripped 2 bases from V and 5 bases from J, with 10 bases between. In nucleotides, the CDR3 is TGCGCCAGCAGCTTAACCAGGGGAACCGGGGAGCTGTTTTTT. Translation gives CASSLTRGTGELFF.

This chain connects TRBV5-1 to TRBJ1-2; TRBD1 agrees at 7 bases. The CDR3 is made up of 15 amino acids. The trim removed 5 bases at V and 6 bases at J, leaving 13 bases unmatched. Per germline, CDR1 SGHRS and CDR2 YFSETQ. The CDR3, as DNA: TGCGCCAGCAGTTTCCTCAGGGGGACCCCCCATGGCTACACCTTC. Its protein is CASSFLRGTPHGYTF.

The V gene is TRBV20-1, the J gene TRBJ1-2; D is uncertain. Trimming cost V 3 bases and J 4 bases, with 12 bases left between them. CDR3 size: 13 residues. The germline V gene has CDR1 DFQATT and CDR2 SNEGSKA (reference sequence). The DNA of the CDR3 is TGCAGTGCTAGTCGCAGCTTGCTCTATGGCTACACCTTC. Translation: CSASRSLLYGYTF.

The V and J genes are TRBV5-6 and TRBJ2-7; a weak D match, TRBD2 (6 bases). With 6 bases removed from V and 7 bases from J, the gap between germline ends came to 11 bases. The CDR3 has 11 amino acids. Per the germline V gene, CDR1 is SGHDT and CDR2 is YYEEEE. CDR3 amino acids: CASTWGREQYF. As DNA, the CDR3 is TGTGCCAGCACCTGGGGGAGGGAGCAGTACTTC.

This sequence joins TRBV5-1 and TRBJ2-1; D not resolved. The CDR3 consists of 13 residues. Between the trimmed V and J ends, which lost 0 bases and 10 bases, there was a span of 11 bases. The V gene's germline CDR1 is SGHRS and CDR2 YFSETQ. The CDR3 sequence is CASSLASRREQFF. DNA for the CDR3: TGCGCCAGCAGCTTGGCCTCCCGAAGGGAGCAGTTCTTC.

This rearrangement joins TRBV11-2 to TRBJ1-2, with D tentatively TRBD1 (6 bases). Germline CDR1 SGHAT, CDR2 FQNNGV. The CDR3 sequence is 13 residues long. Trimming left V 7 bases short and J 7 bases short, with 16 bases between. DNA for the CDR3: TGTGCCAGCACCAAAGGGGGTTTAGTTGGCTACACCTTC. It yields the protein CASTKGGLVGYTF.

The chain uses TRBV19 and TRBJ2-3, with 9 nucleotides matching TRBD2. The germline V gene encodes CDR1 LNHDA and CDR2 SQIVND (reference sequence). The V segment lost 3 bases and the J segment 0 bases; nucleotides outside the gene matches: 13. The CDR3 has 19 amino acids. CDR3 amino acids: CASSIQGLAGLTSTDTQYF. The CDR3 bases are TGTGCCAGTAGTATCCAGGGGCTAGCGGGATTGACTAGCACAGATACGCAGTATTTT.

This clone was seen more than once but under ten times. The CDR3 spells CASSQEDREVYGYTF. Written as DNA, the CDR3 is TGCGCCAGCAGCCAGGAGGACAGGGAGGTCTATGGCTACACCTTC. The chain uses TRBV4-1 and TRBJ1-2, with 8 bases that match TRBD1. The CDR3 is 15 amino acids. CDR1 is MGHRA and CDR2 is YSYEKL in the germline V gene. V was pared by 3 bases and J by 4 bases, with 7 bases of the junction left unmatched.

The chain has TRBV3-1 (or the pseudogene TRBV3-2) and TRBJ1-2, with D perhaps TRBD1 (6 bases). The CDR3 covers 14 residues. Germline V gene data show CDR1 as LGHDT and CDR2 as YNNKEL (reference sequence). Trimming pared 6 bases from V and 7 bases from J, leaving 18 bases between. CDR3 DNA sequence: TGTGCCAGCAGGGGCCCCCCAGGGGAGAGTGGCTACACCTTC. The encoded protein is CASRGPPGESGYTF.

This clone was observed a single time. This chain links TRBV13 with TRBJ2-1; 11 bases fit TRBD2. V dropped 5 bases and J dropped 5; count of bases not matched to a gene: 5. CDR1 is PRHDT, CDR2 FYEKMQ, per germline (reference sequence). The CDR3 length is 15 residues. CDR3 residues: CASSRGTSGHNEQFF. In nucleotides, the CDR3 is TGTGCCAGCAGCCGCGGGACTAGCGGTCACAATGAGCAGTTCTTC. The complete variable domain, with remaining parts taken from reference TRBV13 and TRBJ2-1, reads AAGVIQSPRHLIKEKRETATLKCYPIPRHDTVYWYQQGPGQDPQFLISFYEKMQSDKGSIPDRFSAQQFSDYHSELNMSSLELGDSALYFCASSRGTSGHNEQFFGPGTRLTVL.

V usage is TRBV13 and J usage is TRBJ1-1; weak D call: TRBD1 (6 bases). Germline-derived CDR1 and CDR2 are PRHDT and FYEKMQ (reference sequence). The CDR3 has 14 residues. Trimming removed 0 bases from V and 1 base from J, with 6 bases in between. CDR3 bases: TGTGCCAGCAGCTTAGGCAGGGGGAACACTGAAGCTTTCTTT. Translating it yields CASSLGRGNTEAFF.

This clone was seen more than once but under ten times. V is TRBV5-6 and J is TRBJ2-3; D gene uncertain. Germline CDR1 SGHDT, CDR2 YYEEEE. This CDR3 contains 15 residues. Between the trimmed V and J ends, which lost 0 bases and 2 bases, there was a span of 10 bases. The CDR3 reads CASSLGPTSTDTQYF. The CDR3 coding sequence is TGTGCCAGCAGCTTGGGCCCTACCTCCACAGATACGCAGTATTTT.

The V call is TRBV6-1, the J call TRBJ1-3; D might be TRBD1 (5 bases). Per germline, CDR1 MNHNS and CDR2 SASEGT. This CDR3 has 16 amino acids. The germline V and J ends were trimmed by 2 bases and 0 bases, with 11 bases remaining between them. Here the CDR3 DNA reads TGTGCCAGCAGTGAAAGGACGAGGGGCTCTGGAAACACCATATATTTT. This encodes CASSERTRGSGNTIYF.

The chain joins TRBV5-1 to TRBJ1-6; D unresolved. CDR3 length: 14 residues. V was trimmed by 4 bases and J by 6 bases, leaving 11 bases between them. Germline loops: CDR1 SGHRS, CDR2 YFSETQ. CDR3 DNA sequence: TGCGCCAGCAGCCTGGACTGGCTTAATTCACCCCTCCACTTT. Translated: CASSLDWLNSPLHF.

The V and J genes are TRBV27 and TRBJ2-5, with unresolved D. The CDR3 runs 14 residues. V lost 6 bases and J 2 bases, leaving 13 bases between the germline ends. Germline CDR1 reads MNHEY; CDR2 reads SMNVEV (reference sequence). The DNA of the CDR3 is TGTGCCAGCAGCTCAAATAGACCACAAGAGACCCAGTACTTC. It is translated as CASSSNRPQETQYF.

This chain links TRBV2 with TRBJ1-1; D not certain. Germline CDR1 and CDR2: SNHLY and FYNNEI. The CDR3 has 13 amino acids. Trimming took off 7 bases at V and 0 bases at J, with 9 bases between the two ends. CDR3 region: CASKTLMNTEAFF. In DNA, the CDR3 is TGTGCCAGCAAGACCTTAATGAACACTGAAGCTTTCTTT.

The chain recombines TRBV6-2 or TRBV6-3 with TRBJ2-7; possibly TRBD1 for D (6 bases). Germline values: CDR1 MNHEY, CDR2 SVGEGT. Trimming cost V 1 base and J 3 bases, with 10 bases left between them. The CDR3 has 14 residues. CDR3: CASSYLAGDYEQYF. The DNA of the CDR3 is TGTGCCAGCAGTTACTTGGCAGGGGACTACGAGCAGTACTTC.

The chain couples TRBV6-5 to TRBJ1-6; D is unclear. This CDR3 has 12 amino acids. Germline lookup yields CDR1 MNHEY and CDR2 SVGAGI. V lost 10 bases, J lost 10 bases, and 14 bases lay in between. The DNA for the CDR3 is TGTGCCATAGGCCCCTACGGGTCACCCCTCCACTTT. As protein: CAIGPYGSPLHF.

The rearrangement uses TRBV11-1 and TRBJ2-5; D ambiguous. Germline CDR1 SGHAT, CDR2 FQDESV (reference sequence). The V and J ends lost 4 bases and 2 bases respectively, with 17 bases between them. The CDR3 runs to 16 residues. This CDR3 is CASSSPLRRRQETQYF. The CDR3 bases are TGTGCCAGCAGCTCCCCGTTGAGGCGGAGACAAGAGACCCAGTACTTC. The variable domain in full, with the rest retrieved from reference TRBV11-1 and TRBJ2-5, is EAEVAQSPRYKITEKSQAVAFWCDPISGHATLYWYRQILGQGPELLVQFQDESVVDDSQLPKDRFSAERLKGVDSTLKIQPAELGDSAMYLCASSSPLRRRQETQYFGPGTRLLVL.

This clone appeared a single time. The chain carries TRBV28 and TRBJ1-5, with D perhaps matching TRBD1 (5 bases). V shed 7 bases and J shed 7 bases, with 20 bases lying between them. CDR3 length: 15 residues. Looked up from germline, CDR1 is MDHEN and CDR2 is SYDVKM. The CDR3 region has the DNA TGTGCCAGCACTAATTCTCCCCGGGGACGGCAGCCCCAGCATTTT. It encodes CASTNSPRGRQPQHF.